Listed below are T cell receptor beta chains from one sample, sequenced in a study of blood T cell repertoires in COVID-19. The repertoire was sequenced with immunoSEQ multiplex PCR; TCRdb's copy has only in-frame clones and lacks some. The profile shows roughly 30,000 clones, roughly 80% of them singletons. The sequenced sample consisted of peripheral blood. The source of these receptors is a woman aged 55-70 years with acute or convalescent COVID-19. Both conserved end residues are part of each CDR3. Fields, in order: J gene, V gene, clone size, D gene, CDR3 DNA, CDR3 protein. The D gene is left open where the match is weak. Not all rows give a size; the values are once, few, many and, for expanded clones, a class.

TRBJ2-6	TRBV11-2	.	.	TGTGCCAGCAGGTCTATGGCAGGGGCTGGGGCCAACGTCCTGACTTTC	CASRSMAGAGANVLTF
TRBJ1-2	TRBV3-1/TRBV3-2	.	.	TGTGCCAGCAGCCAAGATCTGCAGGGCGTCCTTAACTATGGCTACACCTTC	CASSQDLQGVLNYGYTF
TRBJ2-3	TRBV4-1	.	TRBD2	TGCGCCAGCAGCCACCCGGGACTAGCGGGGGGGTTAGATACGCAGTATTTT	CASSHPGLAGGLDTQYF
TRBJ1-2	TRBV6-1	.	.	TGTGCCAGCAGTGATGGGGGGATAGCTAACTATGGCTACACCTTC	CASSDGGIANYGYTF
TRBJ1-5	TRBV20-1	.	.	TGCAGTGCTAGTCCGGTAATACCCAATCAGCCCCAGCATTTT	CSASPVIPNQPQHF
TRBJ2-3	TRBV6-6	.	.	TGTGCCAGCAGTCCCGGAGGATACCACACAGATACGCAGTATTTT	CASSPGGYHTDTQYF
TRBJ2-1	TRBV13	.	TRBD2	TGTGCCAGCAGCCTGGGGACTAGCGGGGGGGTTCATGAGCAGTTCTTC	CASSLGTSGGVHEQFF
TRBJ2-2	TRBV5-1	.	TRBD2	TGCGCCAGCAGCTTGGTAGCTGGCGGGGGAACCGGGGAGCTGTTTTTT	CASSLVAGGGTGELFF
TRBJ2-1	TRBV11-2	.	TRBD2	TGTGCCAGCAGCTGGGGAAAGACTAGCGGGGGGGCGAGGGGCAATGAGCAGTTCTTC	CASSWGKTSGGARGNEQFF
TRBJ1-1	TRBV7-8	.	TRBD1	TGTGCCAGCAGCTTAGTCGACAGGGGGAGCACTGAAGCTTTCTTT	CASSLVDRGSTEAFF
TRBJ1-4	TRBV28	.	TRBD1	TGTGCCAGCAGTTCCCCAGGGGGCCGGAGTGAAAAACTGTTTTTT	CASSSPGGRSEKLFF
TRBJ1-2	TRBV9	.	.	TGTGCCAGCAGCCGCACAGAATATGGCTACACCTTC	CASSRTEYGYTF
TRBJ1-6	TRBV5-1	.	TRBD1	TGCGCCAGCAGCCGGACAGGGGGCGGCCAAAATTCACCCCTCCACTTT	CASSRTGGGQNSPLHF
TRBJ2-2	TRBV5-4	.	TRBD2	TGTGCCAGCAGCCGGGGACTAGACACCGGGGAGCTGTTTTTT	CASSRGLDTGELFF
TRBJ1-3	TRBV19	.	TRBD1	TGTGCCAGTAGTGCGGACAGGGGAAACACCATATATTTT	CASSADRGNTIYF
TRBJ1-5	TRBV6-6	.	.	TGTGCCAGCAGTTACTTCGGGACGGGGGGCCAGCCCCAGCATTTT	CASSYFGTGGQPQHF
TRBJ2-1	TRBV2	once	TRBD2	TGTGCCAGCAGTGAAGGGCGGGGGGGCTCCTACAATGAGCAGTTCTTC	CASSEGRGGSYNEQFF